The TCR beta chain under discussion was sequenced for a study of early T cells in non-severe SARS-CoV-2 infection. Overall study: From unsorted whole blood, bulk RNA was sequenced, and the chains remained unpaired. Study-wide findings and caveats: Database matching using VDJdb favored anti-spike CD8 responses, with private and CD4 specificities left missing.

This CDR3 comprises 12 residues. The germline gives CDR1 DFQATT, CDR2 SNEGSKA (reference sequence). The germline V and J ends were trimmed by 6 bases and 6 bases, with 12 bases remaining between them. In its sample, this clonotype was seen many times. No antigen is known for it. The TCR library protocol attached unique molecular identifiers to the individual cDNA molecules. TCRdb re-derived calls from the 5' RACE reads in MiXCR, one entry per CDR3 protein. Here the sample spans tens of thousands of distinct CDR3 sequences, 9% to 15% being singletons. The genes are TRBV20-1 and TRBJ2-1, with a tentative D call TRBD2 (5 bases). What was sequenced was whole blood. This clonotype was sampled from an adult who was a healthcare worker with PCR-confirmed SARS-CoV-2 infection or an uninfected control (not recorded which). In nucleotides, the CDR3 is TGCAGTGCCAGGAGAGGGTTCAATGAGCAGTTCTTC. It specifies CSARRGFNEQFF.